Listed below are T cell receptor beta chains from one sample, sequenced in a study of blood T cell repertoires in COVID-19. Sequencing was performed with immunoSEQ multiplex PCR; in TCRdb, only in-frame clones are kept and a portion is missing. This sample has tens of thousands of clones, with 90% found just once. Sequencing input: peripheral blood. The receptors were gathered from a man in his fifties or sixties with COVID-19, enrolled during active disease. CDR3s include the opening cysteine and the closing phenylalanine or tryptophan. D genes are given only for firm matches. Some rows mark clone size as missing; the rest say once, few, many or name a class of expanded clone.

j_call d_call clone_size v_call cdr3_nt cdr3_aa
TRBJ1-5 TRBD1 NA TRBV19 TGTGCCAGTAGTCTCCAAGGACAGGACGGCAATCAGCCCCAGCATTTT CASSLQGQDGNQPQHF
TRBJ2-7 TRBD1 NA TRBV7-9 TGTGCCAGCAGCCCGAGAAACCTCCGGGACAGGTTTTTCTTC CASSPRNLRDRFFF
TRBJ2-1 NA NA TRBV19 TGTGCCAGTAGCCCCAATCTAAACAATGAGCAGTTCTTC CASSPNLNNEQFF
TRBJ1-1 NA NA TRBV29-1 TGCAGCGCCGGACAGATGAACACTGAAGCTTTCTTT CSAGQMNTEAFF
TRBJ2-7 NA NA TRBV19 TGTGCCAGTAGCATGGCACCGTACAGCGGACCCTACGAGCAGTACTTC CASSMAPYSGPYEQYF
TRBJ1-2 NA NA TRBV15 TGTGCCACCAGCGGTAGGGCGGGCGGCTACACCTTC CATSGRAGGYTF
TRBJ1-1 NA NA TRBV30 TGTGCCTGGAGTGTGGGGGGGGTTGGCACTGAAGCTTTCTTT CAWSVGGVGTEAFF
TRBJ1-1 NA NA TRBV5-1 TGCGCCAGCAGCCCCCCCACAGGGATGAACACTGAAGCTTTCTTT CASSPPTGMNTEAFF
TRBJ2-3 TRBD1 NA TRBV7-8 TGTGCCAGCAGCTGGGACAGCCTTACTAGCACAGATACGCAGTATTTT CASSWDSLTSTDTQYF
TRBJ2-7 TRBD2 NA TRBV4-2 TGTGCCAGCAGCCAAGATAATAGCGGGAACCCCTACGAGCAGTACTTC CASSQDNSGNPYEQYF
TRBJ2-2 TRBD2 NA TRBV4-3 TGCGCCAGCAGCCAAGAGATGTTGACTAGCGGGAGAAACACCGGGGAGCTGTTTTTT CASSQEMLTSGRNTGELFF
TRBJ2-7 NA few TRBV5-6 TGTGCCAGCAGCTTCGAGGAAACCTACGAGCAGTACTTC CASSFEETYEQYF
TRBJ2-5 TRBD2 NA TRBV2 TGTGCCAGCAGTGAAGTAGCGGGAGGGTTCCAAGAGACCCAGTACTTC CASSEVAGGFQETQYF
TRBJ1-2 NA NA TRBV20-1 TGCAGTGCTAGTCAGGCTTTATCTAACTATGGCTACACCTTC CSASQALSNYGYTF
TRBJ2-3 TRBD2 NA TRBV24-1 TGTGCCACCAGTGATTTGCTTAGCGGGAGCCCAGATACGCAGTATTTT CATSDLLSGSPDTQYF
TRBJ2-7 TRBD1 NA TRBV7-9 TGTGCCAGCAGCTCCCTGGGACAGGGGTCCTACGAGCAGTACTTC CASSSLGQGSYEQYF
TRBJ2-3 TRBD1 NA TRBV5-1 TGCGCCAGCAGCTTGGTTGTGGGACAGGGCACCACAGATACGCAGTATTTT CASSLVVGQGTTDTQYF
TRBJ2-5 NA NA TRBV2 TGTGCCAGCAGTGATGATTGGGGCAGTCAAGAGACCCAGTACTTC CASSDDWGSQETQYF
TRBJ1-5 TRBD1 NA TRBV19 TGTGCCAGTAACGGACAGGGGTGGGAGCCCCAGCATTTT CASNGQGWEPQHF
TRBJ1-5 NA NA TRBV19 TGTGCCAGTAGTATCGGCAGGCCCAATCAGCCCCAGCATTTT CASSIGRPNQPQHF
TRBJ2-5 TRBD2 NA TRBV5-1 TGCGCCAGCAGCTCGGGACTAGCGACCGGGGAGACCCAGTACTTC CASSSGLATGETQYF
TRBJ1-5 TRBD1 NA TRBV6-5 TGTGCCAGCACTCTAGGACAGGGGGTCGTACAGCCCCAGCATTTT CASTLGQGVVQPQHF
TRBJ1-1 TRBD1 NA TRBV6-1 TGTGCCAGCAGTGATGAATGGACAGGTTTTAACACTGAAGCTTTCTTT CASSDEWTGFNTEAFF
TRBJ2-2 NA NA TRBV5-1 TGCGCCAGCAGCTTGCGGAGTTTGGCGGCGAACACCGGGGAGCTGTTTTTT CASSLRSLAANTGELFF
TRBJ1-5 TRBD1 NA TRBV6-6 TGTGCCAGCAGTCTACAGGGGGGTAGCAATCAGCCCCAGCATTTT CASSLQGGSNQPQHF
TRBJ2-7 NA once TRBV30 TGTGCCTGGGCCGCTGGGGGGAACTACGAGCAGTACTTC CAWAAGGNYEQYF
TRBJ1-1 TRBD1 NA TRBV24-1 TGTGCCACCAGTGATCCAGACAGGGACCGTGAAGCTTTCTTT CATSDPDRDREAFF
TRBJ1-4 NA NA TRBV10-3 TGTGCCATCAGCTCAGGGGACGAGAGTGAAAAACTGTTTTTT CAISSGDESEKLFF